The 27 T cell receptor beta chains below all came from one sample that was sequenced in a study of human T cells and chemical hapten exposure. MiXCR, run by TCRdb on the RACE reads, gives a single entry per CDR3 protein. The data show 75,000 to 100,000 distinct CDR3 sequences, with 10% to 13% seen just once and roughly 2.2% held by the top ten. Time point meaning: patch test 1, 2 weeks after DPC sensitization. As for treatment: therapeutic diphenylcyclopropenone sensitization with weekly scalp DPC. The sample in question was whole blood, obtained in connection with sensitization to the hapten diphenylcyclopropenone (DPC). Every receptor here comes from a middle-aged man with alopecia areata. Some clones in this sample may be carry-over from other donors' samples.

This clonotype was detected only a few times. This chain links TRBV28 with TRBJ2-1, with TRBD2 matching 14 bases. The length of the CDR3 is 15 residues. The trim removed 7 bases at V and 7 bases at J, leaving 6 bases unmatched. The germline V gene encodes CDR1 MDHEN and CDR2 SYDVKM. This chain's CDR3 is CASMTSGRAANEQFF. Here the CDR3 DNA reads TGTGCCAGCATGACTAGCGGGAGGGCAGCGAATGAGCAGTTCTTC.

This clonotype was counted a few times. This chain connects TRBV25-1 to TRBJ2-7, with D possibly matching TRBD2 (6 bases). This CDR3 comprises 14 residues. The germline gives CDR1 MGHDK, CDR2 SYGVNS. V was trimmed by 7 bases and J by 3 bases, leaving 16 bases between them. CDR3 sequence (DNA): TGTGCCAGCACCGAGTGGGGACTCCTCTACGAGCAGTACGTC. As protein: CASTEWGLLYEQYV.

The chain recombines TRBV6-5 with TRBJ2-6, with a possible D match to TRBD1 (6 bases). This CDR3 spans 20 amino acids. Germline CDR1 is MNHEY and CDR2 is SVGAGI. V lost 2 bases, J lost 0 bases, and 20 bases lay in between. The CDR3 nucleotides are TGTGCCAGCAGTTACACCCTTCCCCGGACAGCTCTCTCTGGGGCCAACGTCCTGACTTTC. Translating it yields CASSYTLPRTALSGANVLTF.

This clonotype was found a few times. The chain combines TRBV12-3 or TRBV12-4 with TRBJ1-5; TRBD1 is a possible D gene (5 bases). CDR3 size: 13 residues. V shed 7 bases and J shed 7 bases, with 14 bases lying between them. The CDR3 DNA reads TGTGCCAGCACCCTACGTAGGGGCCAGCCCCAGCATTTT. It specifies CASTLRRGQPQHF.

This clonotype appeared many times. The chain joins TRBV4-1 to TRBJ1-4; the D is unclear. The V end lost 4 bases, the J end lost 4 bases, and 7 bases lay between the germline ends. This CDR3 spans 13 amino acids. The germline V gene has CDR1 MGHRA and CDR2 YSYEKL. The CDR3 DNA is TGCGCCAGCAGCCCTGGTATTAATGAAAAACTGTTTTTT. It codes for CASSPGINEKLFF.

This clonotype has ten or more counts. This rearrangement joins TRBV7-2 to TRBJ1-2; tentative D call: TRBD1 (6 bases). This CDR3 spans 13 amino acids. V shed 5 bases and J shed 2 bases, with 9 bases lying between them. CDR1 is SGHTA and CDR2 is FQGNSA in the germline V gene. DNA for the CDR3: TGTGCCAGCAGCGTGGACAGAAACTATGGCTACACCTTC. It yields the protein CASSVDRNYGYTF.

V is TRBV13 and J is TRBJ2-7, with 8 bases fitting TRBD2. Per germline, CDR1 PRHDT and CDR2 FYEKMQ (reference sequence). The CDR3 extends over 15 amino acids. Germline trimming cut 5 bases from V and 1 base from J; bases unmatched to any gene: 7. CDR3 bases: TGTGCCAGCAGCCTCTCCGGGACTAGTTCCTACGAGCAGTACGTC. Protein: CASSLSGTSSYEQYV.

This clonotype appeared once. Mismatch with germline at one junction end may stem from a read error. The V gene is TRBV5-4, the J gene TRBJ2-5; 8 bases align to TRBD1. Per the germline V gene, CDR1 is SGHNT and CDR2 is YYREEE (reference sequence). The CDR3 has 13 amino acids. The CDR3 protein is CASSLDRGAVPLF. CDR3 DNA: TGTGCCAGCAGCTTGGACAGGGGGGCGGTCCCCCTTTTC.

This clonotype occurred a few times. The rearrangement uses TRBV6-2 or TRBV6-3 and TRBJ2-6, with a possible D match to TRBD2 (5 bases). The CDR3 runs to 16 residues. Germline-derived CDR1 and CDR2 are MNHEY and SVGEGT. V was cut by 6 bases and J by 2 bases, with 14 bases left in between. DNA of the CDR3: TGTGCCAGCAGACGCGCTCCGGGGACTGGGGCCAACGTCCTGACTTTC. Translation gives CASRRAPGTGANVLTF.

Many counts were recorded for this clonotype. The chain combines TRBV2 with TRBJ1-1, with a weak D call TRBD1 (6 bases). Per germline, CDR1 SNHLY and CDR2 FYNNEI. This CDR3 comprises 15 residues. V was pared by 5 bases and J by 1 base, with 14 bases between. DNA of the CDR3: TGTGCCAGCAGTCCTTGGACAGCGAGGAACACTGAAGCTTTCTTT. Residues: CASSPWTARNTEAFF.

This clonotype was counted only a few times. The chain is built from TRBV27 and TRBJ1-2; possibly TRBD1 for D (6 bases). The ends were cut back, 2 bases at V and 2 bases at J, with 12 bases in the middle. The CDR3 has 15 residues. Per germline, CDR1 MNHEY and CDR2 SMNVEV (reference sequence). The CDR3 nucleotides read TGTGCCAGCAGTTTAAAAGACGGACAGAACTATGGCTACACCTTC. Protein: CASSLKDGQNYGYTF.

This clonotype was seen a few times. CDR3 DNA: TGTGCCAGCAGCCAAGAGCAGGGCCGGAACTATGGCTACACCTTC. It yields the protein CASSQEQGRNYGYTF. The chain carries TRBV14 and TRBJ1-2, with a possible D match to TRBD1 (5 bases). Germline V gene data show CDR1 as SGHDN and CDR2 as FVKESK. The CDR3 consists of 15 residues. Trimming cost V 0 bases and J 2 bases, with 10 bases left between them.

This clonotype was seen more than once but under ten times. The chain joins TRBV7-9 to TRBJ2-7; D not resolved. Germline loops: CDR1 SEHNR, CDR2 FQNEAQ (reference sequence). V was trimmed by 3 bases and J by 3 bases, leaving 9 bases between them. The CDR3 is 13 amino acids. CDR3: CASSFFPNYEQYV. CDR3 nucleotides: TGTGCCAGCAGCTTCTTCCCTAACTACGAGCAGTACGTC.

This clonotype was counted a few times. The genes are TRBV28 and TRBJ2-3; the match to TRBD2 covers 9 bases. Trimming took 6 bases from V and 3 from J; bases not matched to a gene: 10. This CDR3 is 16 amino acids long. Germline assignment: CDR1 MDHEN and CDR2 SYDVKM. The CDR3 loop is CASRKRPSGTTDTQYF. The CDR3 coding sequence is TGTGCCAGCAGAAAGCGTCCTAGCGGGACTACAGATACGCAGTATTTT.

This clonotype was seen more than once but under ten times. The gene calls are TRBV20-1 and TRBJ2-4; 7 bases map to TRBD2. Germline V gene data show CDR1 as DFQATT and CDR2 as SNEGSKA (reference sequence). The CDR3 sequence is 14 residues long. With V trimmed by 2 bases and J by 6 bases, 7 bases remained unmatched. The CDR3 region is CSARKGSGGNIQYF. The CDR3 nucleotides read TGCAGTGCTAGAAAGGGTTCGGGGGGAAACATTCAGTACTTC.

This rearrangement joins TRBV5-1 to TRBJ2-3; TRBD1 matches 9 bases. The germline V gene encodes CDR1 SGHRS and CDR2 YFSETQ. This CDR3 contains 18 residues. Germline trimming cut 4 bases from V and 2 bases from J; bases unmatched to any gene: 14. The CDR3 bases are TGCGCCAGCAGCACCGGGACAGGGAGTTATCGTTTCACAGATACGCAGTATTTT. Protein sequence: CASSTGTGSYRFTDTQYF.

This clonotype was recorded once. This chain connects TRBV5-1 to TRBJ2-2; D possibly matches TRBD1 or TRBD2 (6 bases each). The CDR3 is 14 amino acids. The ends were cut back, 4 bases at V and 7 bases at J, with 14 bases in the middle. Germline CDR1 is SGHRS and CDR2 is YFSETQ. CDR3 loop: CASSRGRIDGELFF. The DNA for the CDR3 is TGCGCCAGCAGCCGGGGGCGAATTGACGGGGAGCTGTTTTTT.

This clonotype was seen only a few times. The rearrangement joins TRBV29-1 to TRBJ1-1, with TRBD1 as a possible D gene (5 bases). Trimming cost V 5 bases and J 10 bases, with 23 bases left between them. Germline CDR1 and CDR2: SQVTM and ANQGSEA. The CDR3 runs to 14 residues. CDR3 DNA sequence: TGCAGCGTTCGGAACCGGGACGCAACTTTAGGAGCTTTCTTT. The encoded protein is CSVRNRDATLGAFF. The whole variable domain, remainder taken from reference TRBV29-1 and TRBJ1-1, is SAVISQKPSRDICQRGTSLTIQCQVDSQVTMMFWYRQQPGQSLTLIATANQGSEATYESGFVIDKFPISRPNLTFSTLTVSNMSPEDSSIYLCSVRNRDATLGAFFGQGTRLTVV.

V and J are TRBV6-1 and TRBJ2-7; tentative D call: TRBD1 (7 bases). The V end was cut by 8 bases, the J end by 6 bases, with 11 bases between. CDR3 size: 11 residues. The V gene's germline CDR1 is MNHNS and CDR2 SASEGT. In nucleotides, the CDR3 is TGTGCCAGCCAGGGGGGCTCCGAGCAGTACGTC. Encoded protein: CASQGGSEQYV.

The rearrangement links TRBV9 to TRBJ2-3, with 8 bases aligning to TRBD1. Germline values: CDR1 SGDLS, CDR2 YYNGEE. This CDR3 has 16 amino acids. The V segment lost 4 bases and the J segment 3 bases; nucleotides outside the gene matches: 10. CDR3 in DNA: TGTGCCAGCAGCCTCCGCTCGGACAGGGTGACAGATACGCAGTATTTT. Translating gives CASSLRSDRVTDTQYF.

The sample holds a few counts of this clonotype. The V and J genes are TRBV10-3 and TRBJ2-3, with D tentatively TRBD1 or TRBD2 (5 bases each). The CDR3 is 14 amino acids. V was clipped by 0 bases and J by 2 bases, with 6 bases between them. Germline CDR1 and CDR2: ENHRY and SYGVKD. The CDR3 loop reads CAISESGATDTQYF. The CDR3 DNA is TGTGCCATCAGTGAGTCCGGGGCCACAGATACGCAGTATTTT.

This clonotype was seen many times. This sequence joins TRBV3-1 and TRBJ1-6; 8 positions agree with TRBD1. The length of the CDR3 is 17 residues. Trimming removed 4 bases from V and 5 bases from J; junction bases left unmatched: 10. Germline assignment: CDR1 LGHDT and CDR2 YNNKEL (reference sequence). The CDR3 DNA reads TGTGCCAGCAGCCTAGGCGGACAGGGCGTGAATAATTCACCCCTCCACTTT. It codes for CASSLGGQGVNNSPLHF.

This clonotype was observed at least ten times. The V and J genes are TRBV6-5 and TRBJ1-5; D remains ambiguous. This CDR3 contains 12 residues. Germline V gene lookup returns CDR1 MNHEY and CDR2 SVGAGI. CDR3: CGVGDSNQPQHF. CDR3 sequence (DNA): TGTGGGGTCGGGGATAGCAATCAGCCCCAGCATTTT.

This clonotype occurred a few times. The CDR3 DNA reads as TGCGCCAGCAGCCATGGAGGACTAGCGGGAGTGCCCGAGCAGTACTTC. Its translation: CASSHGGLAGVPEQYF. The V gene is TRBV4-1, the J gene TRBJ2-7; TRBD2 matches at 13 bases. The CDR3 totals 16 residues. The germline V gene encodes CDR1 MGHRA and CDR2 YSYEKL. The junction had 8 bases not matched to a gene; V was cut back by 3 bases and J by 6 bases.

This clonotype was picked up a small number of times. The CDR3 region is CASSQDTGRGSNEQFF. CDR3 nucleotides: TGTGCCAGCAGCCAAGATACAGGGCGGGGGTCCAATGAGCAGTTCTTC. This chain joins TRBV14 and TRBJ2-1; TRBD2 might be the D (7 bases). CDR3 length equals 16 residues. Germline V gene data show CDR1 as SGHDN and CDR2 as FVKESK. V gave up 0 bases and J gave up 6 bases, with 15 bases separating them.

This clonotype was detected many times. The V call is TRBV5-1, the J call TRBJ2-1; 9 bases are a match to TRBD1. The germline V gene encodes CDR1 SGHRS and CDR2 YFSETQ. Trimming cost V 2 bases and J 10 bases; bases outside gene matches: 13. The CDR3 length is 16 residues. This CDR3 is CASSFDDRTGVKEQFF. The DNA of the CDR3 is TGCGCCAGCAGCTTTGATGACAGGACAGGGGTTAAGGAGCAGTTCTTC.

This clonotype was recorded at least ten times. This rearrangement joins TRBV2 to TRBJ1-5; D gene ambiguous. The CDR3 totals 15 residues. CDR1 SNHLY and CDR2 FYNNEI come from the germline V gene. The germline V and J ends were trimmed by 6 bases and 0 bases, with 12 bases remaining between them. The chain's CDR3 is CASRETHISNQPQHF. The CDR3, as DNA: TGTGCCAGCAGGGAGACACATATTAGCAATCAGCCCCAGCATTTT. The full variable domain, with the rest looked up from reference TRBV2 and TRBJ1-5, is EPEVTQTPSHQVTQMGQEVILRCVPISNHLYFYWYRQILGQKVEFLVSFYNNEISEKSEIFDDQFSVERPDGSNFTLKIRSTKLEDSAMYFCASRETHISNQPQHFGDGTRLSIL.